This T cell receptor beta chain was sequenced for a study of T cell repertoires in aging, cancer and after chemotherapy. V lost 6 bases to trimming and J lost 7 bases; unmatched junction nucleotides: 10. The CDR3 covers 15 residues. Per germline, CDR1 MNHEY and CDR2 SMNVEV (reference sequence). Amplification of TCR beta used genomic DNA extracted from peripheral blood. Rearranged V-D-J TRB sequences were amplified with a mixed TRB-A/B primer pool. TCRdb reanalysed the multiplex PCR reads using MiXCR and keeps one entry per CDR3 protein. Among roughly 4,700 distinct CDR3 sequences, 20% to 25% were seen once, and the ten largest hold roughly 15%. This clonotype has just a few counts.

The chain recombines TRBV27 with TRBJ2-7, with TRBD2 matching over 12 bases. Sequencing was carried out using blood. The TCR comes from a human donor with a blood cancer. The CDR3 nucleotides are TGTGCCAGCAGCCGAGGACTAGCGGGACCTAAGGAGCAGTACTTC. It encodes CASSRGLAGPKEQYF.